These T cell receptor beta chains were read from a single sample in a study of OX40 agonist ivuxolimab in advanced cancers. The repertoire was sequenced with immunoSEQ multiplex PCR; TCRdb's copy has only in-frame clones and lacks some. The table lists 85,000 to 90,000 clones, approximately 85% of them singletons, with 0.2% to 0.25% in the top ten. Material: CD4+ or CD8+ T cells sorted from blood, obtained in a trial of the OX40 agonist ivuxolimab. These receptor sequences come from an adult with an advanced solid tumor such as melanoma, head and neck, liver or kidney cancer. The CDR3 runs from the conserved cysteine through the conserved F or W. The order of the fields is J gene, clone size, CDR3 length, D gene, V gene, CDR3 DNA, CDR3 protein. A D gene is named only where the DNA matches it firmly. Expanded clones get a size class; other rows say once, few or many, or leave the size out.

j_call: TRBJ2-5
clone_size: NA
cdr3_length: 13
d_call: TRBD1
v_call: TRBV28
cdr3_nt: TGTGCCAGCACGGGACAGCCTAAAGAGACCCAGTACTTC
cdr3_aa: CASTGQPKETQYF

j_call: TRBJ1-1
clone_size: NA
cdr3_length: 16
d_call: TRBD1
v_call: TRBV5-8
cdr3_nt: TGTGCCAGCAGCCCGGGACAGGGGACATGGAACACTGAAGCTTTCTTT
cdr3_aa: CASSPGQGTWNTEAFF

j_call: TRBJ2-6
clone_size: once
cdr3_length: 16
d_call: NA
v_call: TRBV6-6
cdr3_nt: TGTGCCAGTATCTCCGGGACCACGTCTGGGGCCAACGTCCTGACTTTC
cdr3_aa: CASISGTTSGANVLTF

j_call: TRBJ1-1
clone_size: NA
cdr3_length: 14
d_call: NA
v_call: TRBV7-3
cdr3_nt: TGTGCCAGCAGCCTTGGCTCGGGGAACACTGAAGCTTTCTTT
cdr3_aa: CASSLGSGNTEAFF

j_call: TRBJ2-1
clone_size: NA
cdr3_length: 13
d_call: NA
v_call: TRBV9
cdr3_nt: TGTGCCAGCAATGATAGGGCGACCAATGAGCAGTTCTTC
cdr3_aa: CASNDRATNEQFF

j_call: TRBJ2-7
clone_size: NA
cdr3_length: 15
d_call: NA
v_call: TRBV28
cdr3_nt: TGTGCCAGCAGTTTTTCTAGGGGAGGCTCCTACGAGCAGTACTTC
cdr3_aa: CASSFSRGGSYEQYF

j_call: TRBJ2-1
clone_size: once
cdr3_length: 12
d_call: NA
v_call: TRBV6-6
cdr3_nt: TGTGCCAGCAGTTCTGCTAGAAGTGAGCAGTTCTTC
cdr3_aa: CASSSARSEQFF

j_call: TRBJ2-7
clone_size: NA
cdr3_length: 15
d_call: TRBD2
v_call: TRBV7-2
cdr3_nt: TGTGCCAGCAGTAGGACCGGGGGGGGATCCTACGAGCAGTACTTC
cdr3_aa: CASSRTGGGSYEQYF

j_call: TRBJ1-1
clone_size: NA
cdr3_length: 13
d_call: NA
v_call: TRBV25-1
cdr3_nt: TGTGCCAGCAGTGACCTCCGGGACACTGAAGCTTTCTTT
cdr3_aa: CASSDLRDTEAFF

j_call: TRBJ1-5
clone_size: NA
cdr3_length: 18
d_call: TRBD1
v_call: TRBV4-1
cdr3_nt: TGCGCCAGCAGCCGGACTCAGGTCGGGACAGGGGCCAATCAGCCCCAGCATTTT
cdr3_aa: CASSRTQVGTGANQPQHF

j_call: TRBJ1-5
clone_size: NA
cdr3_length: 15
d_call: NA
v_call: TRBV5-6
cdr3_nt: TGTGCCAGTTCGGGAGGGGATTCAGTCGATCAGCCCCAGCATTTT
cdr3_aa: CASSGGDSVDQPQHF

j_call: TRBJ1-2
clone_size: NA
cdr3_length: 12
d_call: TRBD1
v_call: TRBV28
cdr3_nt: TGTGCCTCATGGGACAGGGGACGTGGCTACACCTTC
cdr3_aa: CASWDRGRGYTF

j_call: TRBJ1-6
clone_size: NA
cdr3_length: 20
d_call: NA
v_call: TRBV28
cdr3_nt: TGTGCCAGCAGCCCCTCCCGCCGGGGCCCGCGGGGGGCCTATAATTCACCCCTCCACTTT
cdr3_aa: CASSPSRRGPRGAYNSPLHF

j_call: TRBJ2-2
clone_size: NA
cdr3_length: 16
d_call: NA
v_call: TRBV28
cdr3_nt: TGTGCCAGCAGTGACCGACGACAGGTTAACACCGGGGAGCTGTTTTTT
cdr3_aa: CASSDRRQVNTGELFF

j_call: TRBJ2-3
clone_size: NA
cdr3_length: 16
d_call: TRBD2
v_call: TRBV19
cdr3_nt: TGTGCCAGTACCCCAAGGTGGGGGGGGAACACAGATACGCAGTATTTT
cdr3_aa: CASTPRWGGNTDTQYF

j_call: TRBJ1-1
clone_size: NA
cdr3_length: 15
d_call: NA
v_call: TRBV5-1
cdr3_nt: TGCGCCAGCAAAATACAACCGGGACAAGGCTCTGAAGCTTTCTTT
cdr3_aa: CASKIQPGQGSEAFF

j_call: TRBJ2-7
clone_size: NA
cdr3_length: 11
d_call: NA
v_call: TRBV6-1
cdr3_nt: TGTGCCAGCAGTTCCCCCTACGAGCAGTACTTC
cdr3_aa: CASSSPYEQYF

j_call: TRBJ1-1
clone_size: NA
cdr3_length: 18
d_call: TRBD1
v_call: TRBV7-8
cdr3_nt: TGTGCCAGCAGCCTACCCCTCCGGTTTCAGGGGGCTGGCACTGAAGCTTTCTTT
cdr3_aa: CASSLPLRFQGAGTEAFF

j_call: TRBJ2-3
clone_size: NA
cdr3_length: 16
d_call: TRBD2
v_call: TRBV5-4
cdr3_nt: TGTGCCAGCAGCTTCCGACTAGCGGGTGTCACAGATACGCAGTATTTT
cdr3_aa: CASSFRLAGVTDTQYF

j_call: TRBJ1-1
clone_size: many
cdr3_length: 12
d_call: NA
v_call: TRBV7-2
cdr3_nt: TGTGCCAGCAGCTTAGTACGGGGGGTGACTTTCTTT
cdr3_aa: CASSLVRGVTFF

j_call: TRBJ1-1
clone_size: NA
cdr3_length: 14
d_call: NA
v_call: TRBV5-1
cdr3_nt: TGCGCCAGCAGGAAATCACAGGAGAACACTGAAGCTTTCTTT
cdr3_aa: CASRKSQENTEAFF

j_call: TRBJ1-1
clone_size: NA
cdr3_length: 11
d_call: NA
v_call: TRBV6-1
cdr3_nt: TGTGCCAGCACCAAGTCGGGAGGTGCTTTCTTT
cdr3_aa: CASTKSGGAFF

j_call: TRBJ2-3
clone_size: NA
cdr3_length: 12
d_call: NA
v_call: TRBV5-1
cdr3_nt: TGCGCCAGCAGCATCAGCACAGATACGCAGTATTTT
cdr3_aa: CASSISTDTQYF

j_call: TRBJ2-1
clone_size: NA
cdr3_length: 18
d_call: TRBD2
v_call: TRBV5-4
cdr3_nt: TGTGCCAGCAGCTTTAAGACTAGCGGGAAGAGCTCCTACAATGAGCAGTTCTTC
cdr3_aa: CASSFKTSGKSSYNEQFF

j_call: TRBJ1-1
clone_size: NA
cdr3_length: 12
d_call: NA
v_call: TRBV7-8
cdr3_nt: TGTGCCAGCAGCTTGACTTACACTGAAGCTTTCTTT
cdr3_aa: CASSLTYTEAFF

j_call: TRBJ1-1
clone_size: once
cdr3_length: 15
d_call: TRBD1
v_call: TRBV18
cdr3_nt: TGTGCCAGCTCACTAACGGGACAGGGGAACACTGAAGCTTTCTTT
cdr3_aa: CASSLTGQGNTEAFF

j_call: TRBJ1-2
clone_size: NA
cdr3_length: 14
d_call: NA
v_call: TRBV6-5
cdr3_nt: TGTGCCAGCAGTAGTACAGGGCGGTATGGTGGCTACACCTTC
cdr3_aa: CASSSTGRYGGYTF

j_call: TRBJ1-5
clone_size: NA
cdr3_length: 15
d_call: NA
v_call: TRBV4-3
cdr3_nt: TGCGCCAGCAGCCAAGATGGGCACAATTATCAGCCCCAGCATTTT
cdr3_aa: CASSQDGHNYQPQHF

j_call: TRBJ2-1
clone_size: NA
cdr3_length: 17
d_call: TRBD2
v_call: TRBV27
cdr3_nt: TGTGCCAGCAGTTTTTCTAGCGGGAGGGCCAGCCACAATGAGCAGTTCTTC
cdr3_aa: CASSFSSGRASHNEQFF

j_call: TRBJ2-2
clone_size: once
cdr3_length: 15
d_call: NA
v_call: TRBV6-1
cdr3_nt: TGTGCCAGTGCTCAGGGCCAGGGAGGAACCGGGGAGCTGTTTTTT
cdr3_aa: CASAQGQGGTGELFF

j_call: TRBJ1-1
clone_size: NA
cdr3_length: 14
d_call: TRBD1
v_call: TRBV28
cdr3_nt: TGTGCCAGCATCCTACAGGGGCAGGACACTGAAGCTTTCTTT
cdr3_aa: CASILQGQDTEAFF

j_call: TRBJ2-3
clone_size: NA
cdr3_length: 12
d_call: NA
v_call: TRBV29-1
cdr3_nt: TGCAGCTGCGACTTTACAACAGATACGCAGTATTTT
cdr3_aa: CSCDFTTDTQYF

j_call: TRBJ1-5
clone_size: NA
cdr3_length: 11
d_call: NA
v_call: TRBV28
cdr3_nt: TGTGCCAGCAGTTCATATCAGCCCCAGCATTTT
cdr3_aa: CASSSYQPQHF

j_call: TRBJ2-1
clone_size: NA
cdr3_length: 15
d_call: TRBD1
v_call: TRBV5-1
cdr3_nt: TGCGCCAGCAGCACTGGACAGGCTGACTACAATGAGCAGTTCTTC
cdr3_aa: CASSTGQADYNEQFF

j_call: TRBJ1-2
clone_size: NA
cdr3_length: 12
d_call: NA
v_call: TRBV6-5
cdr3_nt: TGTGCCAGCAACAACGGGAACGGTGGCTACACCTTC
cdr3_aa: CASNNGNGGYTF

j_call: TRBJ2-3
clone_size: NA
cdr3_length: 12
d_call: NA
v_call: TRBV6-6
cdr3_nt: TGTGCCAGCAGTTCCATCACAGATACGCAGTATTTT
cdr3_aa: CASSSITDTQYF

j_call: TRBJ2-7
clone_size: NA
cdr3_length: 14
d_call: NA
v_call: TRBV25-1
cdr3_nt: TGTGCCAGCAGTGACCATTTTCCCCCCTACGAGCAGTACTTC
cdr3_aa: CASSDHFPPYEQYF

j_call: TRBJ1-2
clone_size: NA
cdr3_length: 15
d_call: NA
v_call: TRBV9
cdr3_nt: TGTGCCAGCAGCGTAGATTTCGCAGTTAACTATGGCTACACCTTC
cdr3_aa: CASSVDFAVNYGYTF